This T cell receptor (beta chain) stems from a study of identical twins. General study points: Researchers reported weaker excess twin sharing in beta out-of-frame sequences. It was out-of-frame TCR alpha sharing in monozygotic twins that models underestimated.

V dropped 4 bases and J dropped 4 bases, with 11 bases sitting between them. In germline, CDR1 is LGHNA, CDR2 YSLEER. The CDR3 is 14 amino acids. Many counts were recorded for this clonotype. Its target is not known. A universal primer site was created by template switching, with the cDNA bearing unique molecular identifiers. TCRdb re-called the 5' RACE reads through MiXCR, storing one row per CDR3 protein. The sample has 120,000 to 150,000 distinct CDR3 sequences, under 4.5% seen once; the top ten hold about 7.8%. The V call is TRBV4-3, the J call TRBJ2-1; D is possibly TRBD2 (6 bases). This receptor was identified in a man younger than 35 in good health. The sequenced sample was memory T cells sorted from blood. CDR3 nucleotides: TGCGCCAGCAGCCCGGGACTGCAATACAATGAGCAGTTCTTC. Its protein is CASSPGLQYNEQFF.